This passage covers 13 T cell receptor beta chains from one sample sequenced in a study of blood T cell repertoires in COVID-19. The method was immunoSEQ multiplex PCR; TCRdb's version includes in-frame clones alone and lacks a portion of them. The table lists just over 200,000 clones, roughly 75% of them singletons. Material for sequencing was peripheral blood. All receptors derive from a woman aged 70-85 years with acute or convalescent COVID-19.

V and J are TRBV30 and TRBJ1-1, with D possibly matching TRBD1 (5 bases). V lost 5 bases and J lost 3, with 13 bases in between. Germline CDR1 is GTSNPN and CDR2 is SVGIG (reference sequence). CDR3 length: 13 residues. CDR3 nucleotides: TGTGCCTGGGGAGAGGGGCATGACACTGAAGCTTTCTTT. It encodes CAWGEGHDTEAFF.

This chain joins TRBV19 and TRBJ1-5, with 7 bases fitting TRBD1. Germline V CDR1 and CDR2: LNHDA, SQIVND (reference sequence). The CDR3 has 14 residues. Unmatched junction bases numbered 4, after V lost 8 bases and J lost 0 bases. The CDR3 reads CASRGQSSNQPQHF. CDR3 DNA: TGTGCCAGTCGGGGACAGTCTAGCAATCAGCCCCAGCATTTT.

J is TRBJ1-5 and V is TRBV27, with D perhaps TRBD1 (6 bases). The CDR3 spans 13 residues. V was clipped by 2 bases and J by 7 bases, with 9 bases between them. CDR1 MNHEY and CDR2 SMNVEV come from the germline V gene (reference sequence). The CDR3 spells CASSLTGPQPQHF. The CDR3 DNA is TGTGCCAGCAGTTTAACAGGGCCACAGCCCCAGCATTTT.

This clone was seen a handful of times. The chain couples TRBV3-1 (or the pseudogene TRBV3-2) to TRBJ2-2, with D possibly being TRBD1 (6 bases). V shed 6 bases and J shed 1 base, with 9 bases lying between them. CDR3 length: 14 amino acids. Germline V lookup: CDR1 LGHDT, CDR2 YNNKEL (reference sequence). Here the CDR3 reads CASRLGQNTGELFF. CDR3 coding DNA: TGTGCCAGCAGACTGGGACAGAACACCGGGGAGCTGTTTTTT.

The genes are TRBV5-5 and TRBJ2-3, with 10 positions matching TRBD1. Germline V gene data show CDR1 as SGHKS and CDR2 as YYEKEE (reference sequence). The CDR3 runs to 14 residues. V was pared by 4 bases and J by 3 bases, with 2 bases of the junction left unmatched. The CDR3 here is CASSPGQGTDTQYF. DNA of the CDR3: TGTGCCAGCAGCCCGGGACAGGGGACAGATACGCAGTATTTT.

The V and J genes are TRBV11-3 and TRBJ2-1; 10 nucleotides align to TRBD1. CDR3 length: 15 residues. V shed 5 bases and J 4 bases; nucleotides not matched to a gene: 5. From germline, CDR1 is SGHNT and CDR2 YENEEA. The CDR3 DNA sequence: TGTGCCAGCAGCCCGGACAGGGGGGGATACAATGAGCAGTTCTTC. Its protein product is CASSPDRGGYNEQFF.

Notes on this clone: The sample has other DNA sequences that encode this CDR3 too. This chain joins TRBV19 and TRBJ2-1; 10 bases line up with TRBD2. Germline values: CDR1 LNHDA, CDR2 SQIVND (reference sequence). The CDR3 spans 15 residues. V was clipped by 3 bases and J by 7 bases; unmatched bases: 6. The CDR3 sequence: CASSIPSGSRNEQFF. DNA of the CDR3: TGTGCCAGTAGTATTCCTAGCGGGAGTAGGAATGAGCAGTTCTTC.

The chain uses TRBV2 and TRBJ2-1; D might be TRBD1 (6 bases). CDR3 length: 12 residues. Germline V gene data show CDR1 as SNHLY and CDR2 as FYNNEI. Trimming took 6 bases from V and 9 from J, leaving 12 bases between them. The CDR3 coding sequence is TGTGCCAGCAGGAAGACAGGAACTGAGCAGTTCTTC. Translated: CASRKTGTEQFF.

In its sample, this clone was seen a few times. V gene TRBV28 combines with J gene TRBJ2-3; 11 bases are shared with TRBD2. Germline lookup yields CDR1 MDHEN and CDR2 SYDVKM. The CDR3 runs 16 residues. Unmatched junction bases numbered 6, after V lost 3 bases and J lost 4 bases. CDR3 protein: CASSFTSGSFPDTQYF. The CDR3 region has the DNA TGTGCCAGCAGTTTTACTAGCGGGAGCTTCCCAGATACGCAGTATTTT.

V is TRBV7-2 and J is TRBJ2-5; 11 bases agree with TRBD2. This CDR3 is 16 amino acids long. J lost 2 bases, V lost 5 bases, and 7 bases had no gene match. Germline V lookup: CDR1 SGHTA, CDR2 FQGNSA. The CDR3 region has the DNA TGTGCCAGCAGCACGGCCGGGACTAGCGGACAAGAGACCCAGTACTTC. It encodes CASSTAGTSGQETQYF. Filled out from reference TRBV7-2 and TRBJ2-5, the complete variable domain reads GAGVSQSPSNKVTEKGKDVELRCDPISGHTALYWYRQSLGQGLEFLIYFQGNSAPDKSGLPSDRFSAERTGGSVSTLTIQRTQQEDSAVYLCASSTAGTSGQETQYFGPGTRLLVL.

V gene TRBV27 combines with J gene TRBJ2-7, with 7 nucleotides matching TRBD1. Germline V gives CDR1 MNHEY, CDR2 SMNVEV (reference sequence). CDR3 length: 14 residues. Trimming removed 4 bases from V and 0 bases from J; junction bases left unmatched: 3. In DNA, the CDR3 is TGTGCCAGCAGTTCGGACAGGTACTCCTACGAGCAGTACTTC. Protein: CASSSDRYSYEQYF.

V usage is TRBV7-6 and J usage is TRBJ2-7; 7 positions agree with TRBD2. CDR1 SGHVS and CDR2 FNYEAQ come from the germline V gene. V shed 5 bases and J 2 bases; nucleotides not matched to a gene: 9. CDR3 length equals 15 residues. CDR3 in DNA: TGTGCCAGCAGCCGCGGGGGACTTAAAGCCTACGAGCAGTACTTC. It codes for CASSRGGLKAYEQYF.

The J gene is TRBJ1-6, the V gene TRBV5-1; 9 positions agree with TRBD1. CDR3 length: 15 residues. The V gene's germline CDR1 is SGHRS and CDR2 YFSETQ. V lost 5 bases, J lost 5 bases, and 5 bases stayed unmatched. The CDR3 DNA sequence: TGCGCCAGCAGACTCGGACAGGGGCATAATTCACCCCTCCACTTT. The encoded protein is CASRLGQGHNSPLHF.